One sample yielded the 23 T cell receptor beta chains listed below, sequenced in a study of shared clonotypes between healthy human individuals. Assay used: immunoSEQ multiplex PCR; TCRdb lists only in-frame clones, some missing. The table lists some 2,100,000 clones, about 92% of them singletons. Naive CD8 cells, CD45RO-negative and positively selected for CCR7, excluded terminally differentiated effector memory CD45RA+ cells. Sequenced: naive CD8+ T cells from PBMCs. The receptors here all came from a man younger than 30 in good health. Some clones in this sample may be carry-over from other donors' samples.

This clone was observed a handful of times. V is TRBV14 and J is TRBJ2-4, with D possibly matching TRBD1 (6 bases). This CDR3 is 15 amino acids long. V was cut by 4 bases and J by 6 bases, with 16 bases left in between. Germline V gene data show CDR1 as SGHDN and CDR2 as FVKESK. The CDR3, as DNA: TGTGCCAGCAGCCCAGGCTCGGGCAGGGGAAACATTCAGTACTTC. Translating gives CASSPGSGRGNIQYF.

This clone was seen more than once but under ten times. The rearrangement links TRBV28 to TRBJ2-7; D is undetermined. The CDR3 runs to 14 residues. V shed 2 bases and J shed 2 bases, with 10 bases lying between them. Germline lookup yields CDR1 MDHEN and CDR2 SYDVKM. The chain's CDR3 is CASSLSANPYEQYF. Here the CDR3 DNA reads TGTGCCAGCAGTTTAAGCGCGAACCCCTACGAGCAGTACTTC.

The chain links TRBV6-5 to TRBJ2-5, with 7 bases lining up with TRBD1. The CDR3 spans 15 residues. CDR1 and CDR2 (germline): MNHEY, SVGAGI. J lost 4 bases, V lost 2 bases, and 7 bases had no gene match. For the CDR3, the DNA is TGTGCCAGCAGTTACGTGGTCACAGGGGTAGAGACCCAGTACTTC. This encodes CASSYVVTGVETQYF.

The V gene is TRBV9, the J gene TRBJ2-1; D gene uncertain. The CDR3 contains 15 residues. CDR1 SGDLS and CDR2 YYNGEE come from the germline V gene. Trimming took off 4 bases at V and 8 bases at J, with 19 bases between the two ends. CDR3 DNA sequence: TGTGCCAGCAGCCCACAGAAACTCGAAGTCCATGAGCAGTTCTTC. As protein: CASSPQKLEVHEQFF.

V is TRBV7-8 and J is TRBJ2-2; TRBD2 is a possible D gene (5 bases). There are 14 residues in the CDR3. Germline CDR1 is SGHVS and CDR2 is FQNEAQ. Trimming took 2 bases from V and 6 from J, leaving 10 bases between them. The CDR3 sequence: CASSLLGLPGELFF. Here the CDR3 DNA reads TGTGCCAGCAGCTTACTAGGACTCCCCGGGGAGCTGTTTTTT. Full variable domain (remainder filled in from reference TRBV7-8 and TRBJ2-2): GAGVSQSPRYKVAKRGQDVALRCDPISGHVSLFWYQQALGQGPEFLTYFQNEAQLDKSGLPSDRFFAERPEGSVSTLKIQRTQQEDSAVYLCASSLLGLPGELFFGEGSRLTVL.

The chain uses TRBV7-8 and TRBJ2-3; D not resolved. There are 14 residues in the CDR3. The ends were cut back, 1 base at V and 1 base at J, with 6 bases in the middle. Germline CDR1 SGHVS, CDR2 FQNEAQ. Written as DNA, the CDR3 is TGTGCCAGCAGCTTAGAACGTGGCACAGATACGCAGTATTTT. This encodes CASSLERGTDTQYF.

The chain carries TRBV7-6 and TRBJ2-3; no clear D. This CDR3 has 14 amino acids. V was trimmed by 3 bases and J by 5 bases, leaving 12 bases between them. Germline CDR1 SGHVS, CDR2 FNYEAQ. In DNA form, the CDR3 reads TGTGCCAGCAGCTTGAAGATTATTGGAGATACGCAGTATTTT. Amino acid sequence: CASSLKIIGDTQYF.

The chain is built from TRBV7-9 and TRBJ2-1; 12 positions agree with TRBD2. Germline V lookup: CDR1 SEHNR, CDR2 FQNEAQ (reference sequence). Trimming cost V 1 base and J 2 bases; bases outside gene matches: 0. The CDR3 loop spans 16 amino acids. For the CDR3, the DNA is TGTGCCAGCAGCTTAGGGACTAGCGGGGCCTACAATGAGCAGTTCTTC. It specifies CASSLGTSGAYNEQFF.

The genes are TRBV10-1 and TRBJ2-1, with TRBD2 matching over 9 bases. Trimming cost V 3 bases and J 5 bases; bases outside gene matches: 14. This CDR3 spans 18 amino acids. The germline gives CDR1 WNHNN, CDR2 SYGVQD (reference sequence). The chain's CDR3 is CASSDPATSGSADNEQFF. The CDR3, as DNA: TGCGCCAGCAGTGATCCCGCGACTAGCGGAAGCGCAGACAATGAGCAGTTCTTC.

Comment on this clone: This sample includes further DNA sequences coding for the same CDR3. The rearrangement uses TRBV27 and TRBJ2-3; tentatively, D is TRBD1 or TRBD2 (5 bases each). V dropped 1 base and J dropped 2 bases, with 7 bases sitting between them. CDR3 size: 14 residues. CDR1 and CDR2 (germline): MNHEY, SMNVEV (reference sequence). CDR3 sequence reads: CASSLLGVTDTQYF. DNA of the CDR3: TGTGCCAGCAGTTTATTGGGGGTCACAGATACGCAGTATTTT.

This chain links TRBV7-3 with TRBJ2-1; 11 nucleotides align to TRBD2. Germline CDR1 and CDR2: SGHTA and FQGTGA. CDR3 length: 19 residues. The V gene end was trimmed by 1 base and the J gene end by 4 bases; junction bases not matched to a gene: 12. The DNA of the CDR3 is TGTGCCAGCAGCTTAATAGGCCAGGGACTAGCGGCTCAGTACAATGAGCAGTTCTTC. This encodes CASSLIGQGLAAQYNEQFF.

With respect to this clone: Other DNA sequences within the sample encode an identical CDR3. The chain is built from TRBV27 and TRBJ1-5; tentatively, D is TRBD1 (6 bases). Per germline, CDR1 MNHEY and CDR2 SMNVEV (reference sequence). The CDR3 sequence is 14 residues long. Trimming took off 6 bases at V and 0 bases at J, with 9 bases between the two ends. CDR3 protein: CASSVRGSNQPQHF. The CDR3 nucleotides read TGTGCCAGCAGCGTCAGGGGTAGCAATCAGCCCCAGCATTTT.

This clone was found once. The chain employs TRBV19 and TRBJ1-4; TRBD1 might be the D (5 bases). This CDR3 has 16 amino acids. The germline CDR1 and CDR2 sequences are LNHDA and SQIVND (reference sequence). V dropped 3 bases and J dropped 3 bases, with 14 bases sitting between them. CDR3 bases: TGTGCCAGTAGTATGGTGGCCGGGGCAGCTAATGAAAAACTGTTTTTT. Protein sequence: CASSMVAGAANEKLFF.

This sequence joins TRBV29-1 and TRBJ2-7, with a tentative D call TRBD1 (6 bases). V was cut by 6 bases and J by 5 bases, with 14 bases left in between. The CDR3 covers 12 residues. CDR1 is SQVTM and CDR2 is ANQGSEA in the germline V gene. In DNA form, the CDR3 reads TGCAGCGTGGCAGGGGTAGCTCACGAGCAGTACTTC. It codes for CSVAGVAHEQYF.

Worth noting for this clone: The same CDR3 arises from other DNA sequences in this sample as well. The genes are TRBV4-1 and TRBJ2-3; 11 nucleotides match TRBD2. Germline V gene sequence: CDR1 MGHRA, CDR2 YSYEKL. The V segment lost 1 base and the J segment 2 bases; nucleotides outside the gene matches: 2. There are 16 residues in the CDR3. The CDR3 loop reads CASSQVLAGATDTQYF. CDR3 nucleotide sequence: TGCGCCAGCAGCCAAGTACTAGCGGGGGCCACAGATACGCAGTATTTT.

The V and J genes are TRBV11-3 and TRBJ1-1, with a weak D call TRBD1 (6 bases). V lost 1 base and J 5 bases, leaving 14 bases between the germline ends. CDR3 size: 15 residues. CDR1 and CDR2 from the germline V gene are SGHNT and YENEEA. Written as DNA, the CDR3 is TGTGCCAGCAGCTTAGGTTATGGGGGCGAGACTGAAGCTTTCTTT. Translating it yields CASSLGYGGETEAFF.

This rearrangement joins TRBV14 to TRBJ2-3; 7 bases map to TRBD1. The germline V gene has CDR1 SGHDN and CDR2 FVKESK. The CDR3 covers 16 residues. J gave up 2 bases and V 5 bases, and 10 bases lay outside the gene matches. The chain's CDR3 is CASSSSRDRDTDTQYF. CDR3 bases: TGTGCCAGCAGCAGTAGCCGGGACAGAGACACAGATACGCAGTATTTT.

The V and J genes are TRBV5-1 and TRBJ2-3, with no clear D. There are 15 residues in the CDR3. Germline values: CDR1 SGHRS, CDR2 YFSETQ. Trimming cost V 1 base and J 4 bases, with 13 bases left between them. DNA for the CDR3: TGCGCCAGCAGCTTGCTTTCGTCGGGCGCAGATACGCAGTATTTT. It translates to CASSLLSSGADTQYF.

This sequence joins TRBV10-3 and TRBJ2-3; the match to TRBD2 covers 10 bases. The CDR3 sequence is 18 residues long. Germline-derived CDR1 and CDR2 are ENHRY and SYGVKD. The junction had 8 bases not matched to a gene; V was cut back by 2 bases and J by 0 bases. CDR3 residues: CAISENSGRFSSTDTQYF. CDR3 DNA: TGTGCCATCAGTGAGAATAGCGGGAGGTTTTCTAGCACAGATACGCAGTATTTT.

J is TRBJ2-2 and V is TRBV7-2, with TRBD2 matching 7 bases. The CDR3 runs 18 residues. Per germline, CDR1 SGHTA and CDR2 FQGNSA. J gave up 3 bases and V 2 bases, and 12 bases lay outside the gene matches. The CDR3: CASSLRVLAGEYTGELFF. The CDR3 DNA sequence: TGTGCCAGCAGCTTAAGGGTTTTGGCGGGAGAGTACACCGGGGAGCTGTTTTTT.

V is TRBV6-5 and J is TRBJ2-5; the D gene is possibly TRBD1 (6 bases). There are 15 residues in the CDR3. V was shortened by 6 bases and J by 7 bases, with 21 bases between the two germline ends. Per the germline V gene, CDR1 is MNHEY and CDR2 is SVGAGI. The CDR3 loop reads CASSSRTAPLGTQYF. CDR3 DNA sequence: TGTGCCAGCAGCTCAAGGACAGCCCCGTTAGGGACCCAGTACTTC.

This sequence joins TRBV28 and TRBJ2-3; D call uncertain. The germline CDR1 and CDR2 sequences are MDHEN and SYDVKM. V lost 1 base and J 3 bases, leaving 11 bases between the germline ends. This CDR3 is built from 15 residues. The CDR3 DNA is TGTGCCAGCAGTTTATTGTCCGCTCAGACAGATACGCAGTATTTT. The encoded protein is CASSLLSAQTDTQYF. Together with reference TRBV28 and TRBJ2-3, the CDR3 gives the full variable domain: DVKVTQSSRYLVKRTGEKVFLECVQDMDHENMFWYRQDPGLGLRLIYFSYDVKMKEKGDIPEGYSVSREKKERFSLILESASTNQTSMYLCASSLLSAQTDTQYFGPGTRLTVL.

V is TRBV2 and J is TRBJ1-4, with D perhaps TRBD1 (5 bases). Between the trimmed V and J ends, which lost 1 base and 14 bases, there was a span of 17 bases. The germline V gene has CDR1 SNHLY and CDR2 FYNNEI. There are 14 residues in the CDR3. The CDR3 DNA reads TGTGCCAGCAGTGAAGAAGGGGTTGGCCTACCTCTGTTTTTT. Its protein is CASSEEGVGLPLFF.